This entry features one TCR beta chain sequence. These data come from a study of control samples from healthy donors and cancer patients. The CDR3 runs to 15 residues. Germline CDR1 and CDR2: MNHEY and SVGEGT. V shed 6 bases, J shed 2 bases, and the junction held 9 bases outside the gene matches. Generated by immunoSEQ multiplex PCR, the TCRdb table keeps only in-frame clones and is missing some. This table has 130,000 to 150,000 clones, around 86% appearing once. The TCR originated in a man younger than 40 in good health. Sequencing used blood. The chain uses TRBV6-2 or TRBV6-3 and TRBJ2-5; 7 nucleotides agree with TRBD2. CDR3 protein: CASSNPSGGQETQYF. In DNA, the CDR3 is TGTGCCAGCAGCAATCCGTCGGGAGGTCAAGAGACCCAGTACTTC.